Below, one TCR beta chain is given with its context. Germline trimming cut 6 bases from V and 4 bases from J; bases unmatched to any gene: 8. The CDR3 consists of 14 residues. Germline-derived CDR1 and CDR2 are ENHRY and SYGVKD. The sample comes from a study of blood T cell repertoires in COVID-19. Produced via immunoSEQ multiplex PCR; TCRdb's table is partial and in-frame only. The sample has about 200,000 clones, 70% to 90% seen once. J is TRBJ2-7 and V is TRBV10-3; TRBD1 matches at 8 bases. The receptor was derived from a man aged 18-30 years with active or convalescent COVID-19. Sequenced material: peripheral blood. The CDR3 spells CAIRLDRGEYEQYF. For the CDR3, the DNA is TGTGCCATCAGATTAGACAGGGGAGAGTACGAGCAGTACTTC.